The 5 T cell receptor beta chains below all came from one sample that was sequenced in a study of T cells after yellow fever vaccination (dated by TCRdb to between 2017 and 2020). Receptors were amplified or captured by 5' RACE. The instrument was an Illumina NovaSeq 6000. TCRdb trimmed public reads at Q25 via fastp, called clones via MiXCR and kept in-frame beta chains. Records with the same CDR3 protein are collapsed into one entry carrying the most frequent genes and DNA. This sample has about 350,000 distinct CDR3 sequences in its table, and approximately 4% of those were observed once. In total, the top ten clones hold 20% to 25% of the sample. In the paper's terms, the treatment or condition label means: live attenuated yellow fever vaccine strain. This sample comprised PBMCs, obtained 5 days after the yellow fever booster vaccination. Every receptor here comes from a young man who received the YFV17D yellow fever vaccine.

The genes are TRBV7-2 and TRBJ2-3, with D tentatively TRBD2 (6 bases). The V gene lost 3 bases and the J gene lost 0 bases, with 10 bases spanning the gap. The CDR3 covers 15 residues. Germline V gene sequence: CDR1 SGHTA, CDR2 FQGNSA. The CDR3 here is CASSFGGESTDTQYF. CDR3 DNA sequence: TGTGCCAGCAGCTTCGGCGGGGAGAGCACAGATACGCAGTATTTT.

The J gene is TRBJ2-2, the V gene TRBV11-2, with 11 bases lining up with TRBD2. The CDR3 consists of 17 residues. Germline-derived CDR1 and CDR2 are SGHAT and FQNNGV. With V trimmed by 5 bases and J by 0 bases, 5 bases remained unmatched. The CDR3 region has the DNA TGTGCCAGCAGCCTGAGGGGACTAGCGGCGAACACCGGGGAGCTGTTTTTT. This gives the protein CASSLRGLAANTGELFF.

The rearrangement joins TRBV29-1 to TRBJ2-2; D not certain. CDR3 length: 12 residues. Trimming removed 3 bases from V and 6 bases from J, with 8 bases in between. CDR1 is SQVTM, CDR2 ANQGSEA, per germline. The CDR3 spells CSVDAAPGELFF. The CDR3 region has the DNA TGCAGCGTTGACGCTGCCCCCGGGGAGCTGTTTTTT.

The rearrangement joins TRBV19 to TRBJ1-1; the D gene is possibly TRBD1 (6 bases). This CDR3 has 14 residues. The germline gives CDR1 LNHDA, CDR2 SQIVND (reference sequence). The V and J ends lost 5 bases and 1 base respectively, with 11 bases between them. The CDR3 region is CASSPWTENTEAFF. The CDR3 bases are TGTGCCAGTAGTCCATGGACAGAGAACACTGAAGCTTTCTTT.

CDR3 coding DNA: TGTGCCAGCACCCGACAGCTGAACACCGGGGAGCTGTTTTTT. Its translation: CASTRQLNTGELFF. The V and J genes are TRBV7-2 and TRBJ2-2, with a tentative D call TRBD1 (5 bases). From germline, CDR1 is SGHTA and CDR2 FQGNSA. Trimming took 7 bases from V and 1 from J, leaving 10 bases between them. The CDR3 contains 14 residues.